A single sample is the source of the 6 T cell receptor beta chains below, sequenced in a study of monozygotic twins with inflammatory bowel disease. After re-calling the 5' RACE reads, TCRdb lists one entry per CDR3 protein, DNA absent. Recorded here are 300,000 to 400,000 distinct CDR3 sequences; the top ten clones represent around 2%. The sample consisted of blood. All receptors derive from a human donor with ulcerative colitis or Crohn's disease, or a healthy co-twin of an affected twin (not recorded which).

The chain recombines TRBV20-1 with TRBJ2-7. The CDR3 length is 11 residues. Germline CDR1 is DFQATT and CDR2 is SNEGSKA (reference sequence). CDR3 sequence reads: CSARLSYEQYF.

This chain connects TRBV20-1 to TRBJ2-7; TCRdb gives TRBD1 as the D gene, but with no DNA this cannot be confirmed. Germline V gives CDR1 DFQATT, CDR2 SNEGSKA (reference sequence). The CDR3 sequence is 13 residues long. CDR3 sequence: CSASGTGPYEQYF.

The CDR3 loop reads CASSQDAGILHF. The rearrangement links TRBV4-3 to TRBJ1-6. CDR1 and CDR2 from the germline V gene are LGHNA and YSLEER. The CDR3 is 12 residues long.

The chain employs TRBV10-3 and TRBJ2-7; TCRdb proposes TRBD1, but this gene call is untestable without DNA. Germline V gene sequence: CDR1 ENHRY, CDR2 SYGVKD. This CDR3 has 13 residues. CDR3 sequence reads: CALRDGASYEQYF.

The V gene is TRBV11-2, the J gene TRBJ2-1; lacking DNA, the TRBD2 call made by TCRdb goes unchecked. Germline V gene sequence: CDR1 SGHAT, CDR2 FQNNGV. This CDR3 is built from 17 residues. CDR3: CASSPPGTTNLYNEQFF. Using reference TRBV11-2 and TRBJ2-1 for the parts outside the CDR3, the full variable domain is EAGVAQSPRYKIIEKRQSVAFWCNPISGHATLYWYQQILGQGPKLLIQFQNNGVVDDSQLPKDRFSAERLKGVDSTLKIQPAKLEDSAVYLCASSPPGTTNLYNEQFFGPGTRLTVL.

The chain links TRBV5-1 to TRBJ2-3; the TCRdb call, TRBD2, lacks DNA for checking. CDR3 length equals 16 residues. CDR1 is SGHRS, CDR2 YFSETQ, per germline. The CDR3 loop reads CASSTGTSGGTDTQYF.